The clone carrying this TCR beta chain was recorded at least ten times. Its specificity is unknown. Germline V gene sequence: CDR1 DFQATT, CDR2 SNEGSKA (reference sequence). The CDR3 length is 15 residues. V dropped 0 bases and J dropped 13; count of bases not matched to a gene: 9. This entry comes from a study of spatial heterogeneity in lung cancer. At the level of the study: There was a strong correlation between the counts of TCR transcripts measured in tumor regions and a T cell transcriptional module score that was calculated from matched bulk RNA-seq.

Each TCR cDNA molecule carried a unique molecular identifier. One entry per CDR3 protein results from TCRdb running MiXCR on the 5' RACE reads. The sample lists thousands of distinct CDR3 sequences; 3% to 4% were seen once. Study-wide points: Counts of expanded intratumoral alpha and beta TCRs tracked tumor mutation counts.

Sample time point: sample taken at primary tumor resection. The donor group consisted of roughly 70 patients who had untreated, early-stage non-small cell lung cancer. The chain has TRBV20-1 and TRBJ2-1; 13 nucleotides agree with TRBD2. This TCR was recovered from a male donor with early-stage non-small cell lung cancer. The sample here was lung tumor tissue, taken at surgery. In DNA form, the CDR3 reads TGCAGTGCTAGAGAGGGGACTAGCGGGGACCATGGACAGTTCTTC. Translating gives CSAREGTSGDHGQFF.